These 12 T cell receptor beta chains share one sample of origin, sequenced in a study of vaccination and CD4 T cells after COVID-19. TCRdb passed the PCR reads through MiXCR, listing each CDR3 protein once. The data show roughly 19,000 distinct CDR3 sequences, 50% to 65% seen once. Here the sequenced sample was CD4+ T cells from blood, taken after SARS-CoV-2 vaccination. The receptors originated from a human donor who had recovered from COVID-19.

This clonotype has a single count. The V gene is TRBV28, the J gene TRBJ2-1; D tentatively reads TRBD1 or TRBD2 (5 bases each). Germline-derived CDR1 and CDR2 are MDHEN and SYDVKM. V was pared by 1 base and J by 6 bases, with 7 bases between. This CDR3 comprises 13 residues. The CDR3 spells CASSLLRGNEQFF. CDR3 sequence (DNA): TGTGCCAGCAGTTTATTGAGGGGCAATGAGCAGTTCTTC.

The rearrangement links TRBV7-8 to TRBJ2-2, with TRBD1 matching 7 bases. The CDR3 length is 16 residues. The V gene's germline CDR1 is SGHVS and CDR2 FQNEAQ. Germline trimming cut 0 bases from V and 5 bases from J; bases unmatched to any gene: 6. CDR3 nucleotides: TGTGCCAGCAGCTTAGCGCGACAGGGTCAAACCGGGGAGCTGTTTTTT. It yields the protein CASSLARQGQTGELFF.

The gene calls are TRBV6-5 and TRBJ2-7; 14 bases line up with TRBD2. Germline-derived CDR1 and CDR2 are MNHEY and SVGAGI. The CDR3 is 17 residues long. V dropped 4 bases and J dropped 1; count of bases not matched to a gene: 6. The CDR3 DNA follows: TGTGCCAGCAGTTCCGGGACTAGCGGGAGTTGGTCCTACGAGCAGTACTTC. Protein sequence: CASSSGTSGSWSYEQYF.

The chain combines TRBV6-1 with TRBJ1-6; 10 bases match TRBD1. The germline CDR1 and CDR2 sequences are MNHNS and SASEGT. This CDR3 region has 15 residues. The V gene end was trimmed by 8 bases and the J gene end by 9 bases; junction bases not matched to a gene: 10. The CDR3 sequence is CASGRDRGAGSPLHF. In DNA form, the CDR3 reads TGTGCCAGCGGCCGGGACAGGGGAGCGGGTTCACCCCTCCACTTT.

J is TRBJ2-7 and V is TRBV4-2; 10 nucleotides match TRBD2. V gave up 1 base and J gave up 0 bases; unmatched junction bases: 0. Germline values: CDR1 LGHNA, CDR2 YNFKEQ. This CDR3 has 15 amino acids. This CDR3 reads CASSQGLAGSYEQYF. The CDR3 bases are TGTGCCAGCAGCCAAGGACTAGCGGGCTCCTACGAGCAGTACTTC.

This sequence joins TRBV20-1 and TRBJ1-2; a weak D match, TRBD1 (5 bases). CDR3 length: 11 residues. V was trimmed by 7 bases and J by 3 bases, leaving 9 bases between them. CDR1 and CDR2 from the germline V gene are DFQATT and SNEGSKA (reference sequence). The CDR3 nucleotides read TGCAGTGAGCCGGGGGACTATGGCTACACCTTC. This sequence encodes CSEPGDYGYTF.

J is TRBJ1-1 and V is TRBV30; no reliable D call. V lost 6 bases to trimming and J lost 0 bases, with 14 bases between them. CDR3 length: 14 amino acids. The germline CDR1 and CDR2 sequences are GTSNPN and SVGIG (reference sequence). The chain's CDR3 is CACRAGLMNTEAFF. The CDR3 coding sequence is TGTGCCTGCCGGGCAGGCCTCATGAACACTGAAGCTTTCTTT.

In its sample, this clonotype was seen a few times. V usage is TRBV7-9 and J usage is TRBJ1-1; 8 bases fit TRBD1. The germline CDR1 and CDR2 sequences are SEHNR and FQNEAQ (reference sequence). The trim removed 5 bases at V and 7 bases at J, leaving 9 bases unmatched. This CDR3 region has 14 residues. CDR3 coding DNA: TGTGCCAGCAGCCCAACGACAGGGGTTAGTGAAGCTTTCTTT. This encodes CASSPTTGVSEAFF.

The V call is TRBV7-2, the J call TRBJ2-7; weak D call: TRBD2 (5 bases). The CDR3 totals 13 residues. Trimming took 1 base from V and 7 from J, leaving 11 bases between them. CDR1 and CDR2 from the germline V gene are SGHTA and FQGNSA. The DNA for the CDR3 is TGTGCCAGCAGCTTAGGTACTAGTTGGGAGCAGTACTTC. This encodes CASSLGTSWEQYF.

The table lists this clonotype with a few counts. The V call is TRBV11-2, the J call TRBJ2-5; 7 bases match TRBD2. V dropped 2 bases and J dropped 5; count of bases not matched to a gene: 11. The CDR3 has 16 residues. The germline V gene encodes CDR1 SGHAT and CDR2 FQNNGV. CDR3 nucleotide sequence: TGTGCCAGCAGCTTACTAGCGGTTCTCGAAGCGGAGACCCAGTACTTC. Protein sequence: CASSLLAVLEAETQYF.

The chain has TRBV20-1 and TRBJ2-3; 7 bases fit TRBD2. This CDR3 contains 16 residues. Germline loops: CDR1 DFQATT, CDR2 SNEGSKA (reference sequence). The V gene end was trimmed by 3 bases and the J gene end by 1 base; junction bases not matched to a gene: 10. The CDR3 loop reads CSASLSGFSGTDTQYF. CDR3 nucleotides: TGCAGTGCTAGCCTTAGCGGGTTTTCGGGCACAGATACGCAGTATTTT.

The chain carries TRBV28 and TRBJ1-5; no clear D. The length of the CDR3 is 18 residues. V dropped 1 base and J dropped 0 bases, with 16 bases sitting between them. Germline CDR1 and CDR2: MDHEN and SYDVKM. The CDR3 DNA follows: TGTGCCAGCAGTTTATACCTTGGGCGTTATAATAGCAATCAGCCCCAGCATTTT. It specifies CASSLYLGRYNSNQPQHF.